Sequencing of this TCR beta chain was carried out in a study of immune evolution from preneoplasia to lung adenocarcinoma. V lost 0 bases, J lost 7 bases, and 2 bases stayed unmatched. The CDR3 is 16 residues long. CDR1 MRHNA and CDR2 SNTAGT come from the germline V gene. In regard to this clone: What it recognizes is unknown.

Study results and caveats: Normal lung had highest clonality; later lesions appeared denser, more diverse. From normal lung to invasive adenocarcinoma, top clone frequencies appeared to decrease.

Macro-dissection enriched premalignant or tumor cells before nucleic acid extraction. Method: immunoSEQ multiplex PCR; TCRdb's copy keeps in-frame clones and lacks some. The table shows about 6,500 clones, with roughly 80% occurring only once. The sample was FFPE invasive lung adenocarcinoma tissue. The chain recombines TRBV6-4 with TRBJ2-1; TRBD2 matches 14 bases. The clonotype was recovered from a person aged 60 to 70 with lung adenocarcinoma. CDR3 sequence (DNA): TGTGCCAGCAGTGACTCGGGGACTAGCGGGAGTAATGAGCAGTTCTTC. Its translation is CASSDSGTSGSNEQFF.